Listed below are T cell receptor beta chains from one sample, sequenced in a study of shared clonotypes between healthy human individuals. Here immunoSEQ multiplex PCR was the method, and the copy in TCRdb shows in-frame clones only, minus some. The sample records about 2.3 million clones, around 90% being singletons. Sequenced input: naive CD4+ T cells from PBMCs. The receptors here all came from a man aged 18 to 29 in good health. Some clones in this sample may be carry-over from other donors' samples. Both conserved end residues are part of each CDR3. Each record gives: D gene, clone size, V gene, J gene, CDR3 protein, CDR3 DNA. The D gene is left open where the match is weak. Rows give clone size only sometimes, using once, few, many, or a class for an expanded clone.

d_call: TRBD1; clone_size: once; v_call: TRBV29-1; j_call: TRBJ2-3; cdr3_aa: CSVDPQRGTGVSDTQYF; cdr3_nt: TGCAGCGTTGACCCGCAGCGGGGGACAGGGGTGTCAGATACGCAGTATTTT
d_call: -; clone_size: -; v_call: TRBV2; j_call: TRBJ1-4; cdr3_aa: CASSVTGIQEKLFF; cdr3_nt: TGTGCCAGCAGTGTAACAGGGATTCAAGAAAAACTGTTTTTT
d_call: TRBD2; clone_size: -; v_call: TRBV10-3; j_call: TRBJ2-1; cdr3_aa: CAISLEREGEQFF; cdr3_nt: TGTGCCATCTCCCTTGAGCGGGAGGGTGAGCAGTTCTTC
d_call: TRBD1; clone_size: -; v_call: TRBV27; j_call: TRBJ1-5; cdr3_aa: CASSSRGGAGGEPQHF; cdr3_nt: TGTGCCAGCAGTTCCCGGGGGGGCGCAGGGGGAGAGCCCCAGCATTTT
d_call: -; clone_size: -; v_call: TRBV2; j_call: TRBJ2-1; cdr3_aa: CASSVQAASNEQFF; cdr3_nt: TGTGCCAGCAGTGTACAGGCTGCGTCCAATGAGCAGTTCTTC
d_call: -; clone_size: few; v_call: TRBV28; j_call: TRBJ2-5; cdr3_aa: CASSPKETQYF; cdr3_nt: TGTGCCAGCAGTCCTAAAGAGACCCAGTACTTC
d_call: TRBD1; clone_size: -; v_call: TRBV7-3; j_call: TRBJ2-7; cdr3_aa: CASSLDGTGSYEQYF; cdr3_nt: TGTGCCAGCAGCTTGGACGGGACAGGTAGCTACGAGCAGTACTTC
d_call: TRBD1; clone_size: -; v_call: TRBV28; j_call: TRBJ1-1; cdr3_aa: CASSEGAWNTEAFF; cdr3_nt: TGTGCCAGCAGTGAGGGGGCTTGGAACACTGAAGCTTTCTTT
d_call: -; clone_size: once; v_call: TRBV5-1; j_call: TRBJ2-7; cdr3_aa: CASSHRDFYEQYF; cdr3_nt: TGCGCCAGCAGCCACAGGGATTTCTACGAGCAGTACTTC
d_call: -; clone_size: -; v_call: TRBV5-6; j_call: TRBJ1-1; cdr3_aa: CASSLFSYGTTEAFF; cdr3_nt: TGTGCCAGCAGCTTGTTCAGCTACGGTACCACTGAAGCTTTCTTT
d_call: -; clone_size: -; v_call: TRBV7-3; j_call: TRBJ2-1; cdr3_aa: CASSSINNEQFF; cdr3_nt: TGTGCCAGCAGCTCGATCAACAATGAGCAGTTCTTC
d_call: TRBD1; clone_size: -; v_call: TRBV28; j_call: TRBJ1-2; cdr3_aa: CATYRGPLTGYTF; cdr3_nt: TGTGCCACCTACAGGGGGCCCCTGACGGGCTACACCTTC
d_call: -; clone_size: -; v_call: TRBV5-1; j_call: TRBJ2-1; cdr3_aa: CASRVGSLGGEQFF; cdr3_nt: TGCGCCAGCAGAGTTGGCAGCCTGGGGGGTGAGCAGTTCTTC
d_call: -; clone_size: -; v_call: TRBV19; j_call: TRBJ2-5; cdr3_aa: CASSIWGPGQETQYF; cdr3_nt: TGTGCCAGTAGTATATGGGGGCCAGGCCAAGAGACCCAGTACTTC
d_call: TRBD1; clone_size: -; v_call: TRBV19; j_call: TRBJ1-4; cdr3_aa: CASSRTGTTNEKLFF; cdr3_nt: TGTGCCAGTAGCCGGACAGGGACAACTAATGAAAAACTGTTTTTT
d_call: -; clone_size: -; v_call: TRBV5-1; j_call: TRBJ1-1; cdr3_aa: CASSPLGGILNTEAFF; cdr3_nt: TGCGCCAGCAGCCCCCTTGGGGGGATTTTGAACACTGAAGCTTTCTTT
d_call: -; clone_size: once; v_call: TRBV5-1; j_call: TRBJ2-3; cdr3_aa: CASSPLKETDTQYF; cdr3_nt: TGCGCCAGCAGCCCTCTAAAAGAAACAGATACGCAGTATTTT
d_call: -; clone_size: -; v_call: TRBV19; j_call: TRBJ1-1; cdr3_aa: CASSIYTSVGTEAFF; cdr3_nt: TGTGCCAGTAGTATTTACACCTCCGTAGGGACTGAAGCTTTCTTT
d_call: -; clone_size: -; v_call: TRBV5-5; j_call: TRBJ2-7; cdr3_aa: CASSPWDYEQYF; cdr3_nt: TGTGCCAGCAGCCCCTGGGATTACGAGCAGTACTTC
d_call: -; clone_size: -; v_call: TRBV7-9; j_call: TRBJ2-2; cdr3_aa: CASSLGVGVNTGELFF; cdr3_nt: TGTGCCAGCAGCTTAGGAGTTGGGGTGAACACCGGGGAGCTGTTTTTT
d_call: -; clone_size: -; v_call: TRBV7-9; j_call: TRBJ1-1; cdr3_aa: CASSIQENTEAFF; cdr3_nt: TGTGCCAGCAGCATACAAGAGAACACTGAAGCTTTCTTT
d_call: -; clone_size: -; v_call: TRBV15; j_call: TRBJ2-3; cdr3_aa: CATSRDPVSSPDTQYF; cdr3_nt: TGTGCCACCAGCAGAGATCCAGTTAGCTCCCCAGATACGCAGTATTTT
d_call: -; clone_size: -; v_call: TRBV19; j_call: TRBJ2-1; cdr3_aa: CASSITRVPHEQFF; cdr3_nt: TGTGCCAGTAGTATAACGAGGGTGCCCCATGAGCAGTTCTTC
d_call: -; clone_size: -; v_call: TRBV5-1; j_call: TRBJ1-2; cdr3_aa: CASSPIGGAPNYGYTF; cdr3_nt: TGCGCCAGCAGCCCGATTGGGGGCGCGCCCAACTATGGCTACACCTTC
d_call: -; clone_size: -; v_call: TRBV5-1; j_call: TRBJ2-2; cdr3_aa: CASSLVSGSVGELFF; cdr3_nt: TGCGCCAGCAGCTTGGTCTCTGGGAGCGTCGGGGAGCTGTTTTTT
d_call: TRBD1; clone_size: -; v_call: TRBV5-1; j_call: TRBJ2-2; cdr3_aa: CASSGRGLSGGELFF; cdr3_nt: TGCGCCAGCAGTGGCAGGGGGCTTAGTGGCGGGGAGCTGTTTTTT
d_call: TRBD1; clone_size: once; v_call: TRBV7-2; j_call: TRBJ2-7; cdr3_aa: CASSSPGQPYEQYF; cdr3_nt: TGTGCCAGCAGCTCCCCGGGACAGCCCTACGAGCAGTACTTC
d_call: -; clone_size: -; v_call: TRBV5-6; j_call: TRBJ2-1; cdr3_aa: CASSLRAGSSYNEQFF; cdr3_nt: TGTGCCAGCAGCCTAAGGGCAGGGAGCTCCTACAATGAGCAGTTCTTC
d_call: TRBD1; clone_size: -; v_call: TRBV5-8; j_call: TRBJ1-2; cdr3_aa: CASSQDRVVNGYTF; cdr3_nt: TGTGCCAGCAGCCAAGACAGGGTGGTAAATGGCTACACCTTC
d_call: TRBD1; clone_size: -; v_call: TRBV28; j_call: TRBJ2-1; cdr3_aa: CAAGTAQIGSYNEQFF; cdr3_nt: TGTGCCGCCGGGACAGCTCAAATCGGCTCCTACAATGAGCAGTTCTTC
d_call: TRBD1; clone_size: -; v_call: TRBV11-1; j_call: TRBJ1-1; cdr3_aa: CASSSKDRAGEAFF; cdr3_nt: TGTGCCAGCAGCAGTAAGGACAGGGCCGGTGAAGCTTTCTTT
d_call: TRBD1; clone_size: -; v_call: TRBV10-2; j_call: TRBJ1-5; cdr3_aa: CASSESGQGDQPQHF; cdr3_nt: TGCGCCAGCAGTGAGTCGGGACAGGGGGATCAGCCCCAGCATTTT
d_call: -; clone_size: -; v_call: TRBV29-1; j_call: TRBJ2-5; cdr3_aa: CSVVSSPATQYF; cdr3_nt: TGCAGCGTTGTATCTTCCCCGGCGACCCAGTACTTC
d_call: -; clone_size: -; v_call: TRBV13; j_call: TRBJ2-5; cdr3_aa: CASSLELQTQYF; cdr3_nt: TGTGCCAGCAGCTTAGAGTTGCAGACCCAGTACTTC
d_call: TRBD2; clone_size: -; v_call: TRBV7-2; j_call: TRBJ2-7; cdr3_aa: CASSLEGTSGYEQYF; cdr3_nt: TGTGCCAGCAGCTTAGAAGGGACTAGCGGCTACGAGCAGTACTTC
d_call: TRBD1; clone_size: -; v_call: TRBV7-3; j_call: TRBJ1-2; cdr3_aa: CASSLTGGEGYTF; cdr3_nt: TGTGCCAGCAGCTTAACAGGGGGCGAAGGCTACACCTTC
d_call: TRBD1; clone_size: -; v_call: TRBV7-9; j_call: TRBJ1-1; cdr3_aa: CASSLPTGGTEAFF; cdr3_nt: TGTGCCAGCAGCTTACCTACAGGGGGCACTGAAGCTTTCTTT
d_call: -; clone_size: -; v_call: TRBV9; j_call: TRBJ2-1; cdr3_aa: CASSVEMTLPGPYNEQFF; cdr3_nt: TGTGCCAGCAGCGTAGAGATGACTCTCCCTGGGCCCTACAATGAGCAGTTCTTC
d_call: -; clone_size: -; v_call: TRBV25-1; j_call: TRBJ1-4; cdr3_aa: CASSPSRGLSEKLFF; cdr3_nt: TGTGCCAGCAGTCCCTCCCGGGGGCTTAGTGAAAAACTGTTTTTT
d_call: -; clone_size: -; v_call: TRBV11-2; j_call: TRBJ1-4; cdr3_aa: CASSLGRGRGEKLFF; cdr3_nt: TGTGCCAGCAGCTTGGGTAGAGGGCGAGGAGAAAAACTGTTTTTT
d_call: TRBD2; clone_size: once; v_call: TRBV5-1; j_call: TRBJ2-5; cdr3_aa: CASSLGGSETQYF; cdr3_nt: TGCGCCAGCAGCTTGGGCGGGAGTGAGACCCAGTACTTC
d_call: -; clone_size: -; v_call: TRBV9; j_call: TRBJ2-5; cdr3_aa: CASSVDFGRTQYF; cdr3_nt: TGTGCCAGCAGCGTAGATTTCGGGAGGACCCAGTACTTC
d_call: -; clone_size: -; v_call: TRBV4-3; j_call: TRBJ1-1; cdr3_aa: CASSQAEGTEAFF; cdr3_nt: TGCGCCAGCAGCCAAGCGGAGGGCACTGAAGCTTTCTTT
d_call: -; clone_size: -; v_call: TRBV21-1; j_call: TRBJ2-7; cdr3_aa: CASSAPTSGVRGEQYF; cdr3_nt: TGTGCCAGCAGCGCCCCGACTAGCGGGGTCCGTGGTGAGCAGTACTTC
d_call: TRBD2; clone_size: -; v_call: TRBV27; j_call: TRBJ2-1; cdr3_aa: CASSLLPPGLAGVLGSYNEQFF; cdr3_nt: TGTGCCAGCAGCCTCCTACCTCCGGGACTAGCGGGAGTACTGGGCTCCTACAATGAGCAGTTCTTC
d_call: -; clone_size: -; v_call: TRBV15; j_call: TRBJ2-7; cdr3_aa: CATSSGKGYEQYF; cdr3_nt: TGTGCCACCAGCAGCGGTAAGGGCTACGAGCAGTACTTC
d_call: -; clone_size: -; v_call: TRBV9; j_call: TRBJ1-2; cdr3_aa: CASSVVLGQGPTYGYTF; cdr3_nt: TGTGCCAGCAGCGTAGTTCTAGGGCAGGGGCCTACCTATGGCTACACCTTC
d_call: -; clone_size: few; v_call: TRBV4-1; j_call: TRBJ1-2; cdr3_aa: CASSQDEGAGGYTF; cdr3_nt: TGCGCCAGCAGCCAAGATGAAGGGGCTGGAGGCTACACCTTC
d_call: -; clone_size: -; v_call: TRBV19; j_call: TRBJ1-1; cdr3_aa: CASEMNTEAFF; cdr3_nt: TGTGCCAGTGAGATGAACACTGAAGCTTTCTTT
d_call: -; clone_size: -; v_call: TRBV7-3; j_call: TRBJ1-1; cdr3_aa: CASSSGANTEAFF; cdr3_nt: TGTGCCAGCAGCAGCGGTGCGAACACTGAAGCTTTCTTT
d_call: TRBD2; clone_size: -; v_call: TRBV7-2; j_call: TRBJ2-1; cdr3_aa: CASSSESGSEQFF; cdr3_nt: TGTGCCAGCAGCTCCGAGAGCGGGAGTGAGCAGTTCTTC
d_call: -; clone_size: -; v_call: TRBV12-5; j_call: TRBJ2-1; cdr3_aa: CASGGGTYNEQFF; cdr3_nt: TGTGCTAGTGGTGGCGGGACCTACAATGAGCAGTTCTTC
d_call: -; clone_size: -; v_call: TRBV5-1; j_call: TRBJ2-7; cdr3_aa: CASSPFVGATYEQYF; cdr3_nt: TGCGCCAGCAGCCCCTTCGTGGGAGCGACCTACGAGCAGTACTTC
d_call: -; clone_size: -; v_call: TRBV21-1; j_call: TRBJ1-1; cdr3_aa: CASYDRGFGNTEAFF; cdr3_nt: TGTGCCAGTTACGACAGGGGGTTTGGTAACACTGAAGCTTTCTTT
d_call: TRBD1; clone_size: -; v_call: TRBV6-6; j_call: TRBJ1-4; cdr3_aa: CASSRQGRSNEKLFF; cdr3_nt: TGTGCCAGCAGTCGACAGGGGCGAAGTAATGAAAAACTGTTTTTT